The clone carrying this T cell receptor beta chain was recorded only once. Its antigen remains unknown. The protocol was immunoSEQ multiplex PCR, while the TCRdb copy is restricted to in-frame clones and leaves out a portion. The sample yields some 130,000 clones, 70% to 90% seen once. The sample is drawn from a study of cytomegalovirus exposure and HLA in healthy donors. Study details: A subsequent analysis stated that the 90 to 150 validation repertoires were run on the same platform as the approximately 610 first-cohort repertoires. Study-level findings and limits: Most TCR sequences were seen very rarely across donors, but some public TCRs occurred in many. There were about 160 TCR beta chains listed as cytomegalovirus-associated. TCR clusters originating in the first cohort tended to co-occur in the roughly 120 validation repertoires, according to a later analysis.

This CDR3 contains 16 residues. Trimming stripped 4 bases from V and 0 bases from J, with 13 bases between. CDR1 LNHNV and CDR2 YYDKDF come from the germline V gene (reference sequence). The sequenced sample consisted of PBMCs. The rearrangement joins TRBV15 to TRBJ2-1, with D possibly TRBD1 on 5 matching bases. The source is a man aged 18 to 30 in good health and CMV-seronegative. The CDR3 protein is CATSNRLGPSYNEQFF. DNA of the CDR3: TGTGCCACCAGCAACAGGTTAGGGCCCTCCTACAATGAGCAGTTCTTC.